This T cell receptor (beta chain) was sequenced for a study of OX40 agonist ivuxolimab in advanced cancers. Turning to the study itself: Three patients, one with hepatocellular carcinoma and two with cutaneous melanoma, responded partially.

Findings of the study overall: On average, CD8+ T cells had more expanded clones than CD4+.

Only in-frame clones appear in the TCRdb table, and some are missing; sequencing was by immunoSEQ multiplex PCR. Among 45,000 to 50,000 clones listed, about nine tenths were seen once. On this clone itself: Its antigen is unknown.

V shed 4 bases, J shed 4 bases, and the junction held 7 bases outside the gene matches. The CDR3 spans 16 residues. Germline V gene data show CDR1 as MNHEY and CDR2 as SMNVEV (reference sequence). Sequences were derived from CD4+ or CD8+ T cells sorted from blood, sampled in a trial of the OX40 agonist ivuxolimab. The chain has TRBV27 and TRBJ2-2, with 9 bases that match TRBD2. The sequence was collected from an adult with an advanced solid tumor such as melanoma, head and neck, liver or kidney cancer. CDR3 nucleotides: TGTGCCAGCAGTTGGCTCAGCGGGAGGAGCACCGGGGAGCTGTTTTTT. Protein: CASSWLSGRSTGELFF.